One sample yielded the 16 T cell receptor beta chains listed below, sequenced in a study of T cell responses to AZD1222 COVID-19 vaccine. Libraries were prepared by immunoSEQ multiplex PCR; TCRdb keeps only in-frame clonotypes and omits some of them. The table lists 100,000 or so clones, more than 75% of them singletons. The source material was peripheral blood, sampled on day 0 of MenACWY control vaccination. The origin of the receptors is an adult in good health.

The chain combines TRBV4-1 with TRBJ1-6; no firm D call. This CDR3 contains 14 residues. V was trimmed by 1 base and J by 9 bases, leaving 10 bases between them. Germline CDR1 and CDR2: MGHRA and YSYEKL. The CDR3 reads CASSQGQMASPLHF. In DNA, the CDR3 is TGCGCCAGCAGCCAAGGACAAATGGCTTCACCCCTCCACTTT.

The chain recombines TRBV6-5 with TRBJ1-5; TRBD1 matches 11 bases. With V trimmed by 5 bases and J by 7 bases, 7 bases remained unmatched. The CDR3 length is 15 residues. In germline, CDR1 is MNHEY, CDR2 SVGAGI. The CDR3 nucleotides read TGTGCCAGCAGTCGCCGGACAGGGGGCGTACAGCCCCAGCATTTT. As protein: CASSRRTGGVQPQHF.

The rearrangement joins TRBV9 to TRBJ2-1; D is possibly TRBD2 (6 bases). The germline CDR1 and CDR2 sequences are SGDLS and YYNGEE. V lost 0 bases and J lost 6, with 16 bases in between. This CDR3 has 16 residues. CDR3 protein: CASSVASGGGSNEQFF. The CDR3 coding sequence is TGTGCCAGCAGCGTAGCGTCCGGGGGAGGATCCAATGAGCAGTTCTTC.

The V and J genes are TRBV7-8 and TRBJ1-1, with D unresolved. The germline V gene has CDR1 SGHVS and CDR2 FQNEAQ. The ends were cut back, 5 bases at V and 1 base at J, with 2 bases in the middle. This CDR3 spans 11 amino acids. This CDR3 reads CASSANTEAFF. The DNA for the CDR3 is TGTGCCAGCAGCGCGAACACTGAAGCTTTCTTT.

The CDR3 spells CASSLFGGGDEKLFF. The CDR3 nucleotides read TGCGCCAGCTCCCTATTTGGGGGAGGAGATGAAAAACTGTTTTTT. The rearrangement links TRBV5-1 to TRBJ1-4; weak D call: TRBD1 (5 bases). CDR1 SGHRS and CDR2 YFSETQ come from the germline V gene. This CDR3 contains 15 residues. V was clipped by 7 bases and J by 6 bases, with 19 bases between them. Full variable domain (remainder filled in from reference TRBV5-1 and TRBJ1-4): KAGVTQTPRYLIKTRGQQVTLSCSPISGHRSVSWYQQTPGQGLQFLFEYFSETQRNKGNFPGRFSGRQFSNSRSEMNVSTLELGDSALYLCASSLFGGGDEKLFFGSGTQLSVL.

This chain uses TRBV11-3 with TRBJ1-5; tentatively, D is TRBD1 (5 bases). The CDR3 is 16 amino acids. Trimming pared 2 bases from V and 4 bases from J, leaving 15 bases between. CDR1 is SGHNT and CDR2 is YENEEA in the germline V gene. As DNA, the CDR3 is TGTGCCAGCAGCTTACGGGACCAGAGTTGGAATCAGCCCCAGCATTTT. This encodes CASSLRDQSWNQPQHF.

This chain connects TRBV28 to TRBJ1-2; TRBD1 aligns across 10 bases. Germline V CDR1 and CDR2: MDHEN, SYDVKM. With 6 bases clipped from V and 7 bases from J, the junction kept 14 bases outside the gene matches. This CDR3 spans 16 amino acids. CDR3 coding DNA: TGTGCCAGCAGCTCAACAATTGACAGGGGGCTGGGTGGCTACACCTTC. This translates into CASSSTIDRGLGGYTF.

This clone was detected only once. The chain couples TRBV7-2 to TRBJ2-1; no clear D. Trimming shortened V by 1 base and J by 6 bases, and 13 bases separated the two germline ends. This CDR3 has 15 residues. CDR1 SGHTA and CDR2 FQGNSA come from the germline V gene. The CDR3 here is CASSLVSIPGNEQFF. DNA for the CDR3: TGTGCCAGCAGCTTAGTTTCTATACCCGGCAATGAGCAGTTCTTC.

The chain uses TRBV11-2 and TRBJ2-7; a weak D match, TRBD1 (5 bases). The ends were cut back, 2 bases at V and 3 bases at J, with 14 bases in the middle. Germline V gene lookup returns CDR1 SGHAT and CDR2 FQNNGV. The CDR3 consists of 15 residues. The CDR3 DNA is TGTGCCAGCAGCTTATGGGTTGGCAGGGACTACGAGCAGTACTTC. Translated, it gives CASSLWVGRDYEQYF. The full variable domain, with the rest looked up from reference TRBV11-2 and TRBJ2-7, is EAGVAQSPRYKIIEKRQSVAFWCNPISGHATLYWYQQILGQGPKLLIQFQNNGVVDDSQLPKDRFSAERLKGVDSTLKIQPAKLEDSAVYLCASSLWVGRDYEQYFGPGTRLTVT.

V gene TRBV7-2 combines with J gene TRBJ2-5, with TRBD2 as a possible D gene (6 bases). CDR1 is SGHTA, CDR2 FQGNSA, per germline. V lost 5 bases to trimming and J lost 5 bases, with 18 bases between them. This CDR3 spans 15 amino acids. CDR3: CASSNTGLNAETQYF. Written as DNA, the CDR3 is TGTGCCAGCAGCAACACAGGACTAAACGCGGAGACCCAGTACTTC.

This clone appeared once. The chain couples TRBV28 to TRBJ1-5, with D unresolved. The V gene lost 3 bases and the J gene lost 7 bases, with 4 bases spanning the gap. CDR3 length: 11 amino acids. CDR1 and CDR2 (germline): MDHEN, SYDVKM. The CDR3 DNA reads TGTGCCAGCAGTTTCCGACAGCCCCAGCATTTT. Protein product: CASSFRQPQHF.

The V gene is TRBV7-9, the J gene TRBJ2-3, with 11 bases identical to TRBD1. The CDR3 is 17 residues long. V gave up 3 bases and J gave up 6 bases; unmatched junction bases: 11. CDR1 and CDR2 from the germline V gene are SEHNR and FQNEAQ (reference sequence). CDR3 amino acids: CASSFLSGQGAWDTQYF. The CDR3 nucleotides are TGTGCCAGCAGCTTTTTATCTGGACAGGGGGCTTGGGATACGCAGTATTTT.

CDR3 bases: TGTGCCAGCAGTCCTTGGTCCGGAAATGAAAAACTGTTTTTT. Its translation is CASSPWSGNEKLFF. V is TRBV28 and J is TRBJ1-4; D is uncertain. The V and J ends lost 5 bases and 5 bases respectively, with 12 bases between them. The CDR3 contains 14 residues. Per germline, CDR1 MDHEN and CDR2 SYDVKM.

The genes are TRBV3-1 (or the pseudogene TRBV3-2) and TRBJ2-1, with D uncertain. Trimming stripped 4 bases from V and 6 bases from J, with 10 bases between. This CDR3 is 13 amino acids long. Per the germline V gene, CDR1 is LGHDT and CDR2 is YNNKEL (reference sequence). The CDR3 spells CASSLLEGNEQFF. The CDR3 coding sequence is TGTGCCAGCAGCCTCCTCGAAGGCAATGAGCAGTTCTTC.

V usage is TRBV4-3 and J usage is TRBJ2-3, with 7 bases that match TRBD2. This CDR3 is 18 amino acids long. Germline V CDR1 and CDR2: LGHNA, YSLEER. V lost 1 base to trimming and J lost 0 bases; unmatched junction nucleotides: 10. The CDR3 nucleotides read TGCGCCAGCAGCCAAGTTTTAGCGGGTATGCCTAGCACAGATACGCAGTATTTT. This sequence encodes CASSQVLAGMPSTDTQYF.

The DNA of the CDR3 is TGTGCCAGTAGTAACAGGCCACGAGCCCTTTACAATGAGCAGTTCTTC. Translating gives CASSNRPRALYNEQFF. The V call is TRBV19, the J call TRBJ2-1; weak D call: TRBD1 (5 bases). In germline, CDR1 is LNHDA, CDR2 SQIVND (reference sequence). The CDR3 is 16 amino acids. V shed 4 bases and J shed 4 bases, with 17 bases lying between them.